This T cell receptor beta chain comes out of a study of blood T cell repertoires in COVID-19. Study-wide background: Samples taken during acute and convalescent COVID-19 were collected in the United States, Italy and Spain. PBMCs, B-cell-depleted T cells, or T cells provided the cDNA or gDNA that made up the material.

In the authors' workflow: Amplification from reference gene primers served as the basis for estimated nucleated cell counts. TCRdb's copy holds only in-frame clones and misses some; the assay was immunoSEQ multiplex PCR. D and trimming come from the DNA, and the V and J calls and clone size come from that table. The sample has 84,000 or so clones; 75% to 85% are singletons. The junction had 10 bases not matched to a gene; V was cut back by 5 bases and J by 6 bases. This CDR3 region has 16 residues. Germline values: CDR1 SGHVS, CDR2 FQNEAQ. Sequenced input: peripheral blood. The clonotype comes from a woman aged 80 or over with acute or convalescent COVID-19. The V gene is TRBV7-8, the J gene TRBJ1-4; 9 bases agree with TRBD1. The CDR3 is CASSRNSGQGYEKLFF. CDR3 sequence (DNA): TGTGCCAGCAGCCGCAACTCGGGACAGGGTTATGAAAAACTGTTTTTT.